The TCR beta chain described here comes from a study of blood T cell repertoires in COVID-19. At the level of the study: Nucleic acid was either cDNA or gDNA, and it came from T cells, B-cell-depleted T cells, or PBMCs.

A Seattle source enrolled patients during active infection and followed them longitudinally. Per the germline V gene, CDR1 is SQVTM and CDR2 is ANQGSEA. The length of the CDR3 is 12 residues. V lost 4 bases, J lost 6 bases, and 9 bases lay in between. Source study methods: Nucleated cell counts were estimated from reference gene primer amplification. Generated by immunoSEQ multiplex PCR, the TCRdb table keeps only in-frame clones and is missing some. V and J calls and clone size follow that table, whereas D and trimming were derived from the DNA. The repertoire holds some 190,000 clones, with 82% as singletons.

The chain employs TRBV29-1 and TRBJ2-2; the D is unclear. The source material was peripheral blood. This TCR was recovered from a woman aged 55-70 years with COVID-19, enrolled during active disease. CDR3 DNA sequence: TGCAGCGTTGGCTCTAACGCCGGGGAGCTGTTTTTT. This codes for CSVGSNAGELFF.